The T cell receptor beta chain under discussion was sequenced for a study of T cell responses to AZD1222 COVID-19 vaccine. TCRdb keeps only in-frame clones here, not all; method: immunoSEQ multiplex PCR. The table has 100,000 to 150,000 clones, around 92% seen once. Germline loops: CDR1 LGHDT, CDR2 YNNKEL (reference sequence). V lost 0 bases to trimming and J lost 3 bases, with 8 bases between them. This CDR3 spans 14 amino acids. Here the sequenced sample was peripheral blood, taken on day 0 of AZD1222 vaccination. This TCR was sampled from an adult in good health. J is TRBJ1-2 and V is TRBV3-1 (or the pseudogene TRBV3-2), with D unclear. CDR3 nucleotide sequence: TGTGCCAGCAGCCAAGATGTTCGCCACTATGGCTACACCTTC. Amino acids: CASSQDVRHYGYTF.